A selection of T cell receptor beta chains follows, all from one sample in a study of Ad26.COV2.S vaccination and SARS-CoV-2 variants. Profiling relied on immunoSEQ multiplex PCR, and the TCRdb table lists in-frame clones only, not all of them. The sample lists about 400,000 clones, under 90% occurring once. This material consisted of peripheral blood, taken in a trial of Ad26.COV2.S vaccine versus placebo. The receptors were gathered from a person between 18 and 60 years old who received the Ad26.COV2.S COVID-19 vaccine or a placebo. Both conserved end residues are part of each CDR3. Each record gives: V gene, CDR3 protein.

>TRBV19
CASSERTYNEQFF
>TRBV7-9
CASSSGGGVSGYTF
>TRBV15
CATSRDPVPGQGDEQYF
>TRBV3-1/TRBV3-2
CASSQEIELAGVHEQYF
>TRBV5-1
CASSLSSMTYNEQFF
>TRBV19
CASSTARDSEAFF
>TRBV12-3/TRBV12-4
CASSPGETEAFF
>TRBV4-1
CASSQRDTDSGNTIYF
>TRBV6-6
CASWVRGTEAFF
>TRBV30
CAWSVYERTGELFF
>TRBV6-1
CASSQAGNTDTQYF
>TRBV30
CAWSSEKADTQYF
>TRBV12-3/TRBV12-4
CASSPQWRGYTF
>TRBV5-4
CASSLDGNTIYF
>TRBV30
CAWSVFGGQNGYTF
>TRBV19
CASSRGRDETQYF
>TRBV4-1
CASSQDDRDLLGYTF
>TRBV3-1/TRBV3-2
CASAQGGYEQYF
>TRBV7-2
CASSPGSSYWDYGYTF
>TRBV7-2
CASSFRLAGGPYEQYF
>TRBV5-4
CASSLFLQKTQYF
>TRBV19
CASSIRMAREPDTQYF
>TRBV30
CAWSPSGREGELFF
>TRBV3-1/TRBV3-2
CASSQAGRFSSPLHF
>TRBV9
CASSREGASSGNTIYF
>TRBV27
CASSPRWGSGNTIYF
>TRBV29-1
CSVEDPGVNTEAFF
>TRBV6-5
CASSSGSGGNTIYF
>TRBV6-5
CASRPPGRNNSPLHF
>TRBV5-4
CASSLGGKVTF
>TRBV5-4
CASSLGTTGDFYGYTF
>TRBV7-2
CASSLGGRADTQYF
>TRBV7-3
CASSSRLEETQYF
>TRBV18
CASSLHGGRDDTEAFF
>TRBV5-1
CASSLGGPETQYF
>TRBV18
CASSPGRKNTEAFF